The rows below give T cell receptor beta chains drawn from one sample of a study of CD8 T cells in ankylosing spondylitis. TCRdb re-called the 5' RACE reads through MiXCR, storing one row per CDR3 protein. Of some 40,000 distinct CDR3 sequences in the sample, roughly 3.1% were seen once. Sequences were obtained from blood, either unsorted or a sorted T cell fraction (not recorded which). The receptors here all came from a male donor with ankylosing spondylitis or in good health (not recorded which). CDR3s include the opening cysteine and the closing phenylalanine or tryptophan. The D gene is left open where the match is weak. The size of a clone is reported for some rows only, either as once, few or many, or as a class for expanded clones.

J: TRBJ2-2; size: many; V: TRBV9; D: NA; CDR3: CASSVAHGGQLYTGELFF; DNA: TGTGCCAGCAGCGTAGCTCATGGGGGACAACTCTACACCGGGGAGCTGTTTTTT
J: TRBJ2-5; size: many; V: TRBV9; D: NA; CDR3: CASSVAGGGFQETQYF; DNA: TGTGCCAGCAGCGTAGCAGGGGGGGGTTTCCAAGAGACCCAGTACTTC
J: TRBJ2-2; size: many; V: TRBV9; D: TRBD2; CDR3: CASSAGLAGVVGELFF; DNA: TGTGCCAGCAGCGCAGGACTAGCGGGAGTGGTCGGGGAGCTGTTTTTT
J: TRBJ1-3; size: many; V: TRBV9; D: NA; CDR3: CASSVGDPASGNTIYF; DNA: TGTGCCAGCAGCGTAGGGGACCCGGCCTCTGGAAACACCATATATTTT
J: TRBJ2-6; size: few; V: TRBV9; D: TRBD2; CDR3: CASSLGLAGSGANVLTF; DNA: TGTGCCAGCAGCCTAGGACTAGCGGGCTCTGGGGCCAACGTCCTGACTTTC
J: TRBJ2-6; size: many; V: TRBV9; D: TRBD1; CDR3: CASSVGQGNSGANVLTF; DNA: TGTGCCAGCAGCGTAGGACAGGGAAACTCTGGGGCCAACGTCCTGACTTTC
J: TRBJ2-3; size: many; V: TRBV9; D: NA; CDR3: CASRNIDTDTQYF; DNA: TGTGCCAGCAGAAATATCGACACAGATACGCAGTATTTT
J: TRBJ2-5; size: many; V: TRBV9; D: NA; CDR3: CASSPYDQETQYF; DNA: TGTGCCAGCAGCCCCTACGACCAAGAGACCCAGTACTTC
J: TRBJ1-4; size: many; V: TRBV9; D: TRBD1; CDR3: CASSQRQGMGEKLFF; DNA: TGTGCCAGCAGCCAGCGACAGGGGATGGGTGAAAAACTGTTTTTT
J: TRBJ1-1; size: many; V: TRBV9; D: NA; CDR3: CASSTTGTSTEAFF; DNA: TGTGCCAGCAGCACAACCGGGACCTCCACTGAAGCTTTCTTT
J: TRBJ1-2; size: many; V: TRBV9; D: TRBD1; CDR3: CASSAGQGPHGYTF; DNA: TGTGCCAGCAGCGCTGGACAGGGCCCACATGGCTACACCTTC
J: TRBJ2-1; size: many; V: TRBV9; D: TRBD1; CDR3: CASSETGRDRQGEQFF; DNA: TGTGCCAGCAGCGAGACAGGACGGGACAGGCAGGGGGAGCAGTTCTTC
J: TRBJ2-3; size: many; V: TRBV9; D: NA; CDR3: CASSVELGRVSGRADTQYF; DNA: TGTGCCAGCAGCGTAGAACTGGGCAGGGTGAGCGGGCGCGCAGATACGCAGTATTTT
J: TRBJ2-1; size: many; V: TRBV9; D: TRBD2; CDR3: CASSVVTAGGGEQFF; DNA: TGTGCCAGCAGCGTAGTTACGGCGGGGGGTGGTGAGCAGTTCTTC
J: TRBJ2-5; size: many; V: TRBV9; D: NA; CDR3: CASSVMAGALQETQYF; DNA: TGTGCCAGCAGCGTAATGGCGGGGGCCCTCCAAGAGACCCAGTACTTC
J: TRBJ2-1; size: many; V: TRBV9; D: NA; CDR3: CASSVGGGGTNEQFF; DNA: TGTGCCAGCAGCGTAGGGGGTGGAGGTACGAATGAGCAGTTCTTC
J: TRBJ2-3; size: many; V: TRBV9; D: TRBD2; CDR3: CASSVGNSGSSDTQYF; DNA: TGTGCCAGCAGCGTAGGAAATAGCGGGAGCTCAGATACGCAGTATTTT
J: TRBJ2-1; size: many; V: TRBV9; D: TRBD2; CDR3: CASSLTGTSVSYNEQFF; DNA: TGTGCCAGCAGCTTAACCGGGACTAGCGTCTCCTACAATGAGCAGTTCTTC
J: TRBJ1-5; size: many; V: TRBV9; D: TRBD1; CDR3: CASSVGDRVNQPQHF; DNA: TGTGCCAGCAGCGTAGGGGACAGGGTGAATCAGCCCCAGCATTTT
J: TRBJ2-3; size: many; V: TRBV9; D: TRBD1; CDR3: CASSWGDRGADTQYF; DNA: TGTGCCAGCAGCTGGGGGGACAGGGGGGCAGATACGCAGTATTTT
J: TRBJ2-2; size: many; V: TRBV3-2; D: NA; CDR3: CASSLTGANTGELFF; DNA: TGTGCCAGCAGCCTGACAGGGGCTAACACCGGGGAGCTGTTTTTT
J: TRBJ2-1; size: many; V: TRBV9; D: TRBD2; CDR3: CASSVDGGVAPRNEQFF; DNA: TGTGCCAGCAGCGTAGATGGGGGGGTCGCCCCTCGAAATGAGCAGTTCTTC
J: TRBJ2-3; size: many; V: TRBV9; D: NA; CDR3: CASSGPTGKNTDTQYF; DNA: TGTGCCAGCAGCGGTCCCACAGGGAAAAACACAGATACGCAGTATTTT
J: TRBJ2-5; size: NA; V: TRBV11-1; D: NA; CDR3: CASSFNDMGGRVKETQYF; DNA: TGTGCCAGCAGCTTCAACGATATGGGGGGCCGAGTAAAGGAGACCCAGTACTTC
J: TRBJ2-5; size: many; V: TRBV9; D: NA; CDR3: CASSVADLDPHKYF; DNA: TGTGCCAGCAGCGTAGCCGACTTGGACCCACACAAGTACTTC
J: TRBJ1-1; size: NA; V: TRBV9; D: NA; CDR3: CASSASGALNTEAFF; DNA: TGTGCCAGCAGCGCTAGCGGGGCCTTGAACACTGAAGCTTTCTTT
J: TRBJ2-3; size: many; V: TRBV9; D: TRBD2; CDR3: CASSVGLAGVEDTQYF; DNA: TGTGCCAGCAGCGTAGGACTAGCGGGAGTCGAAGATACGCAGTATTTT
J: TRBJ1-2; size: many; V: TRBV9; D: NA; CDR3: CASSASEGGYTF; DNA: TGTGCCAGCAGCGCCTCGGAGGGGGGCTACACCTTC
J: TRBJ2-6; size: many; V: TRBV21-1; D: NA; CDR3: CASSKDSSRHPLGANVLTF; DNA: TGTGCCAGCAGCAAAGATAGTTCCCGGCACCCTCTGGGGGCCAACGTCCTGACTTTC
J: TRBJ2-2; size: many; V: TRBV9; D: NA; CDR3: CASSVTVTGELFF; DNA: TGTGCCAGCAGCGTAACCGTTACCGGGGAGCTGTTTTTT
J: TRBJ2-5; size: NA; V: TRBV9; D: NA; CDR3: CASSRGGPETQYF; DNA: TGTGCCAGCAGTAGGGGGGGGCCAGAGACCCAGTACTTC
J: TRBJ1-3; size: many; V: TRBV9; D: NA; CDR3: CASRGGNSSGNTIYF; DNA: TGTGCCAGCAGAGGCGGCAACTCCTCTGGAAACACCATATATTTT
J: TRBJ2-3; size: many; V: TRBV21-1; D: NA; CDR3: CASIKGPLLSGGKTDTQYF; DNA: TGTGCCAGCATCAAAGGACCCCTACTTAGCGGGGGGAAAACAGATACGCAGTATTTT
J: TRBJ2-1; size: few; V: TRBV9; D: NA; CDR3: CASSVGWGAGEQFF; DNA: TGTGCCAGCAGCGTAGGGTGGGGCGCCGGTGAGCAGTTCTTC
J: TRBJ2-2; size: medium-sized; V: TRBV9; D: NA; CDR3: CASSVGGSNTGELFF; DNA: TGTGCCAGCAGCGTGGGCGGCTCGAACACCGGGGAGCTGTTTTTT
J: TRBJ2-2; size: many; V: TRBV9; D: TRBD2; CDR3: CASSVASSGTGELFF; DNA: TGTGCCAGCAGCGTAGCGTCTAGCGGGACCGGGGAGCTGTTTTTT
J: TRBJ2-5; size: many; V: TRBV9; D: NA; CDR3: CASSEQGWGETQYF; DNA: TGTGCCAGCAGCGAACAGGGCTGGGGGGAGACCCAGTACTTC
J: TRBJ2-2; size: many; V: TRBV9; D: TRBD1; CDR3: CASSVVAGGGTGELFF; DNA: TGTGCCAGCAGCGTAGTAGCAGGGGGCGGCACCGGGGAGCTGTTTTTT
J: TRBJ2-1; size: many; V: TRBV9; D: TRBD1; CDR3: CASSVGQGGHNEQFF; DNA: TGTGCCAGCAGCGTGGGACAGGGAGGACACAATGAGCAGTTCTTC
J: TRBJ2-5; size: many; V: TRBV9; D: NA; CDR3: CASTPPGRQETQYF; DNA: TGTGCCAGCACACCCCCTGGGAGACAAGAGACCCAGTACTTC
J: TRBJ2-5; size: many; V: TRBV9; D: NA; CDR3: CASSVAPIGRETQYF; DNA: TGTGCCAGCAGCGTAGCTCCCATAGGTCGGGAGACCCAGTACTTC
J: TRBJ1-1; size: few; V: TRBV9; D: NA; CDR3: CASSVDGTEAFF; DNA: TGTGCCAGCAGCGTAGATGGGACTGAAGCTTTCTTT
J: TRBJ2-2; size: many; V: TRBV9; D: NA; CDR3: CASSVDLASNTGELFF; DNA: TGTGCCAGCAGCGTAGACCTAGCCTCGAACACCGGGGAGCTGTTTTTT
J: TRBJ1-4; size: many; V: TRBV9; D: NA; CDR3: CASSVPGEKLFF; DNA: TGTGCCAGCAGCGTACCAGGGGAAAAACTGTTTTTT
J: TRBJ1-2; size: many; V: TRBV9; D: NA; CDR3: CASSVEGSNGYTF; DNA: TGTGCCAGCAGCGTAGAAGGCAGCAATGGCTACACCTTC
J: TRBJ2-5; size: many; V: TRBV9; D: TRBD2; CDR3: CASSLNGGEETQYF; DNA: TGTGCCAGCAGCCTTAATGGGGGGGAAGAGACCCAGTACTTC